The TCR beta chain described here comes from a study of T-cell memory formation after mild COVID-19. Study in general: Across donors, TCR clusters were largely donor specific.

MiXCR was run by TCRdb on the 5' RACE reads, yielding one entry per CDR3 protein. The top ten clones hold around 13% of a sample with approximately 500,000 distinct CDR3 sequences, about 23% of them seen once. The V gene's germline CDR1 is KGHDR and CDR2 SFDVKD. V shed 8 bases and J 8 bases; nucleotides not matched to a gene: 6. The length of the CDR3 is 15 residues. The sequencing sample was made of PBMCs or a T cell subset sorted from them (not recorded which). The rearrangement joins TRBV24-1 to TRBJ2-1; 15 bases are a match to TRBD2. This TCR was recovered from an adult woman who had mild COVID-19 (a few samples of this study predate the infection). Cell type and time point are not known. The CDR3 coding sequence is TGTGCCACCACCGGGACTAGCGGGGGGTTATATGAGCAGTTCTTC. This gives the protein CATTGTSGGLYEQFF.